This T cell receptor beta chain was observed in a study of shared clonotypes between healthy human individuals. CDR1 WNHNN and CDR2 SYGVQD come from the germline V gene (reference sequence). This CDR3 is 14 amino acids long. V was trimmed by 2 bases and J by 0 bases, leaving 4 bases between them. This clone appeared a few times. Sorted-subset replicate PCRs used roughly 210 ng of genomic DNA. This amount corresponded to tens of thousands of T cell genomes. Here immunoSEQ multiplex PCR was the method, and the copy in TCRdb shows in-frame clones only, minus some. The sample holds about 590,000 clones, 95% to 96% seen once. Positively selected for CCR7, the CD45RO-negative cells used as naive CD8 cells excluded terminally differentiated effector memory CD45RA+ cells.

This sequence was found in a woman in her 30s in good health. Sequenced sample: naive CD8+ T cells sorted from blood. The J gene is TRBJ2-2, the V gene TRBV10-1; D gene uncertain. For the CDR3, the DNA is TGCGCCAGCAGTGAGCGGGCGAACACCGGGGAGCTGTTTTTT. Its translation: CASSERANTGELFF.